This TCR beta chain came from a study of beta chain features in type 1 diabetes. Notes on this clone: As yet, its antigen is unknown.

Study-level findings and limits: Patients with type 1 diabetes showed fewer VDJ junction insertions and more deletions. TCRB repertoires of naive, central memory and Treg cells appeared more similar among patients than among healthy donors. Sequencing the cDNA could make cells with high TCR expression show up more than they should.

By way of CD45RO/CCR7/CD25/CD127/CD95/CD27, the CD4+ regulatory, stem cell-like memory, central memory and naive cells were sorted. Reverse transcribing all isolated RNA meant expressed TCRB transcripts were sequenced. The assay was immunoSEQ multiplex PCR, and TCRdb's table has in-frame clones only and misses some. The sample includes almost 350,000 clones, approximately 8.2% of them seen just once. Per the germline V gene, CDR1 is SEHNR and CDR2 is FQNEAQ (reference sequence). V lost 3 bases to trimming and J lost 0 bases; unmatched junction nucleotides: 7. This CDR3 contains 18 residues. The receptor was isolated from a woman under 30 in good health. Material: central memory CD4+ T cells from blood. The chain employs TRBV7-9 and TRBJ2-6; 8 bases align to TRBD1. CDR3 protein: CASSLGGQATSGANVLTF. The CDR3 DNA follows: TGTGCCAGCAGCTTGGGGGGACAGGCTACCTCTGGGGCCAACGTCCTGACTTTC.